The entry below describes one TCR beta chain. Its antigen remains unidentified. This entry is derived from a study of long-term antiretroviral therapy in people with HIV. The CDR3 consists of 17 residues. Germline assignment: CDR1 SNHLY and CDR2 FYNNEI. V gave up 5 bases and J gave up 3 bases; unmatched junction bases: 13. Study results and limitations: Pre-ART clonal expansion yielded clones that dominated the repertoire at all time points. Diversity increased after ART yet remained lower than in transplant donor controls.

PBMC samples from each donor numbered at least one pre-ART and at least two post-ART. Researchers ran immunoSEQ v3.0 at survey level. Assay: immunoSEQ multiplex PCR; the TCRdb copy retains only in-frame clones and omits some. The data hold some 25,000 clones, with approximately 86% observed a single time. The rearrangement uses TRBV2 and TRBJ2-1; 7 positions agree with TRBD2. The clonotype was recovered from a woman aged 25 to 39 with HIV. The starting material was unsorted PBMCs, obtained 1.9 years after starting antiretroviral therapy. CDR3 residues: CASSPRAGVPIYNEQFF. Here the CDR3 DNA reads TGTGCCAGCAGTCCCCGGGCGGGGGTCCCTATCTACAATGAGCAGTTCTTC.